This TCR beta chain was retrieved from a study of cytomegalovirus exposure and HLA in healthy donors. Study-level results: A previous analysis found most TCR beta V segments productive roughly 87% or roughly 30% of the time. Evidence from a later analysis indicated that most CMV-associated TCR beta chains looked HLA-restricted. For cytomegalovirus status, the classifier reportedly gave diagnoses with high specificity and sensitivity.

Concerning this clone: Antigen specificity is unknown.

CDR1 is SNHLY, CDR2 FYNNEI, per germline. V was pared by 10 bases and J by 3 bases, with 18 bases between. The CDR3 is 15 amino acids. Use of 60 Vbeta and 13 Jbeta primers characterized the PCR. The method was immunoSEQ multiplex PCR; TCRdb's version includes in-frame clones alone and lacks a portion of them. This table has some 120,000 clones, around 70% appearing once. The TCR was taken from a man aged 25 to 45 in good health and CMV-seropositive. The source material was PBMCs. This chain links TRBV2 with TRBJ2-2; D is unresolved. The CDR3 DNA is TGTGCCATCCCAACCGCCACTCCATACACCGGGGAGCTGTTTTTT. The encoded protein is CAIPTATPYTGELFF.